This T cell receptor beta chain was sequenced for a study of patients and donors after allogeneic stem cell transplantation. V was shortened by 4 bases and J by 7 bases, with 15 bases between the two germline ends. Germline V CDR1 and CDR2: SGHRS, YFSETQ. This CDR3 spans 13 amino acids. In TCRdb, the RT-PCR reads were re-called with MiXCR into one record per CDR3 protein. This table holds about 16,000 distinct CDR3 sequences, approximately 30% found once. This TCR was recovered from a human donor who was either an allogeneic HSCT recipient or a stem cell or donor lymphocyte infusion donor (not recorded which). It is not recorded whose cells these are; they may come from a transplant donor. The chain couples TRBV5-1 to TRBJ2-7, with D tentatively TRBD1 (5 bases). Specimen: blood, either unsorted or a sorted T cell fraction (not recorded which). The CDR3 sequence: CASSVDSIREQYF. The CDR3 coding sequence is TGCGCCAGCAGCGTCGACAGCATTAGAGAGCAGTACTTC.